This TCR beta chain was recovered during a study of cytomegalovirus exposure and HLA in healthy donors. It was with 60 Vbeta and 13 Jbeta primers that the PCR ran. The table came from immunoSEQ multiplex PCR; TCRdb's copy has only in-frame clones and leaves some out. In all, the sample yields some 130,000 clones. Germline CDR1 is MNHEY and CDR2 is SMNVEV (reference sequence). This CDR3 region has 13 residues. Trimming at V came to 10 bases and at J to 7 bases, leaving 9 bases not matched to a gene. The chain links TRBV27 to TRBJ2-1, with 8 bases that match TRBD1. The sequencing sample was made of PBMCs. The sequence was obtained from a middle-aged woman in good health and CMV-seropositive. Here the CDR3 DNA reads TGTGCCACTCGGACAGGGATTTGGAATGAGCAGTTCTTC. Its protein is CATRTGIWNEQFF.